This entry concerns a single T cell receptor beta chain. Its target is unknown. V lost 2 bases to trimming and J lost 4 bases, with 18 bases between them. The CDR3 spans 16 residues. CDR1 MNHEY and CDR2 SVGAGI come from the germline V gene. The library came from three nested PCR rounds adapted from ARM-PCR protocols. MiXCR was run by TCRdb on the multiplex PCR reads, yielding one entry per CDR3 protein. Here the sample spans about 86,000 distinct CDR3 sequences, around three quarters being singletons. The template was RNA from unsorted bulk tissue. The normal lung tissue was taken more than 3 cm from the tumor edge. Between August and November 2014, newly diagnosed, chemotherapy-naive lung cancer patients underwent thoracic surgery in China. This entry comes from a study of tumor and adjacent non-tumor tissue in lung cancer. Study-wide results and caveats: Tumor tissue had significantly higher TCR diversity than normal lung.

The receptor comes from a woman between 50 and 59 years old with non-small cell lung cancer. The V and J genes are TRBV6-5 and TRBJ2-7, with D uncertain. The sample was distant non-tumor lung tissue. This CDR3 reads CASSYVSALTAYEQYF. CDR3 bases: TGTGCCAGCAGTTACGTCTCAGCTCTGACTGCATACGAGCAGTACTTC.